These T cell receptor beta chains were read from a single sample in a study of cytotoxic CD8 clonotypes in ibrutinib-treated CLL. Clones were sequenced by immunoSEQ multiplex PCR, and TCRdb holds only the in-frame ones, with some missing. This repertoire shows 130,000 or so clones, around three quarters found once; its top ten account for about 29%. The sample here was PBMCs, taken after 12 months of ibrutinib treatment. The source is a human donor with chronic lymphocytic leukemia. CDR3s include the opening cysteine and the closing phenylalanine or tryptophan. The D gene is left open where the match is weak. Clone size is shown for a subset of rows, as once, few, many or a class of expanded clone.

abundance	v_gene	j_gene	len	d_gene	CDR3aa	CDR3nt
NA	TRBV7-9	TRBJ2-1	15	NA	CASSWTTSPTTGRFF	TGTGCCAGCAGCTGGACTACCTCTCCTACAACAGGACGGTTCTTC
NA	TRBV6-1	TRBJ2-3	14	NA	CASRTGGPGDTQYF	TGTGCCAGCAGAACGGGGGGCCCAGGAGATACGCAGTATTTT
NA	TRBV4-2	TRBJ2-1	14	NA	CASSNRDTYNEQFF	TGTGCCAGCAGCAACCGGGATACCTACAATGAGCAGTTCTTC
once	TRBV7-9	TRBJ2-2	15	NA	CASSPPLPFPGELFF	TGTGCCAGCAGCCCCCCACTCCCTTTTCCCGGGGAGCTGTTTTTT
few	TRBV27	TRBJ2-2	16	TRBD2	CASSLWLGGGIGELFF	TGTGCCAGCAGTTTATGGCTGGGCGGGGGGATCGGGGAGCTGTTTTTT
NA	TRBV19	TRBJ2-4	16	NA	CASSIDRVFTKNIQYF	TGTGCCAGTAGTATCGACCGCGTATTTACCAAAAACATTCAGTACTTC
NA	TRBV7-3	TRBJ2-2	16	TRBD2	CASSASGGSNTGELFF	TGTGCCAGCAGCGCTAGCGGCGGGTCGAACACCGGGGAGCTGTTTTTT
few	TRBV5-6	TRBJ1-3	11	NA	CASSFGNTIYF	TGTGCCAGCAGCTTTGGAAACACCATATATTTT
NA	TRBV7-3	TRBJ2-3	16	TRBD2	CASSFDLAGGSNTQYF	TGTGCCAGCAGCTTCGACCTAGCGGGAGGGTCAAATACGCAGTATTTT
NA	TRBV7-2	TRBJ2-3	17	TRBD2	CASSLGRTSNSLDTQYF	TGTGCCAGCAGCTTAGGAAGGACTAGTAATAGCCTAGATACGCAGTATTTT
NA	TRBV18	TRBJ2-1	16	TRBD2	CASSPLTAGGRNEQFF	TGTGCCAGCTCACCACTTACGGCGGGGGGGCGAAATGAGCAGTTCTTC
few	TRBV19	TRBJ1-1	15	NA	CASSRDGSMNTEAFF	TGTGCCAGTAGTAGGGACGGTTCCATGAACACTGAAGCTTTCTTT
NA	TRBV18	TRBJ1-4	13	NA	CASSRGANEKLFF	TGTGCCAGCTCACGCGGGGCGAATGAAAAACTGTTTTTT
few	TRBV7-2	TRBJ2-4	14	NA	CASSTSGLGNIQYF	TGTGCCAGCAGCACGTCAGGGTTGGGAAACATTCAGTACTTC
NA	TRBV6-5	TRBJ1-1	15	TRBD1	CASSYSGTGGTEAFF	TGTGCCAGCAGTTACTCTGGGACAGGGGGCACTGAAGCTTTCTTT